This TCR beta chain was sequenced for a study of cytomegalovirus exposure and HLA in healthy donors. General observations from the study: High sensitivity and specificity were reportedly achieved when the classifier diagnosed cytomegalovirus status. Later analysis demonstrated an association between a missense DCLRE1C variant and TCR beta V- and J-gene trimming. Researchers reported from a later analysis that most CMV-associated TCR beta chains appeared HLA-restricted. Previously analyzed data showed that most TCR beta V segments were productive at a frequency of about 87% or about 30%.

This clone turned up a few times. Antigen specificity is unknown. Researchers ran the PCR with 60 Vbeta and 13 Jbeta primers. TCRdb's copy holds only in-frame clones and misses some; the assay was immunoSEQ multiplex PCR. Counted here are 130,000 or so clones, roughly 79% occurring once; the ten biggest clones make up over 1.3%. The receptor's source is a woman aged 40 to 55 in good health and CMV-seronegative. Sequencing used PBMCs.

The chain's CDR3 is CASSISGTGYNEQFF. CDR3 nucleotide sequence: TGTGCCAGTAGTATAAGTGGGACAGGGTACAATGAGCAGTTCTTC. The chain recombines TRBV19 with TRBJ2-1, with 9 positions matching TRBD1. This CDR3 is 15 amino acids long. V lost 2 bases, J lost 4 bases, and 3 bases stayed unmatched. The germline V gene encodes CDR1 LNHDA and CDR2 SQIVND (reference sequence).